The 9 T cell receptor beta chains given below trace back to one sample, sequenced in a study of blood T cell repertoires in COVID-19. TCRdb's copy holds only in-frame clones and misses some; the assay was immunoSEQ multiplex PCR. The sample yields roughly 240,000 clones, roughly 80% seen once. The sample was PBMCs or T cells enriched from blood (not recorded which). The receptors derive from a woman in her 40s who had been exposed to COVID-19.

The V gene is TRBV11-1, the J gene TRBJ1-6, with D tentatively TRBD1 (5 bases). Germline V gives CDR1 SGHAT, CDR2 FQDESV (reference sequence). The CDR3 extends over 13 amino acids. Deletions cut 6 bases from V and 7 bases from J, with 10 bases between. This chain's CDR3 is CASRTEQNSPLHF. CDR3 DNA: TGTGCCAGCAGGACAGAACAAAATTCACCCCTCCACTTT.

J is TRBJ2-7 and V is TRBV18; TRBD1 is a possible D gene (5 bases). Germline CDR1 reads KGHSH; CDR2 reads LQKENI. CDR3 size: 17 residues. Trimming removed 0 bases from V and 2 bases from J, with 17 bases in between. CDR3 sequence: CASSPPSGAVGPYEQYF. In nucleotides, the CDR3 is TGTGCCAGCTCACCACCGTCGGGCGCAGTGGGGCCCTACGAGCAGTACTTC.

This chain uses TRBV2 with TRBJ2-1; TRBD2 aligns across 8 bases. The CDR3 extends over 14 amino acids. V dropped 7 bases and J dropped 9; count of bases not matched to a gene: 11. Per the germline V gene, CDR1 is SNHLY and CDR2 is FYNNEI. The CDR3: CASTWAGGFREQFF. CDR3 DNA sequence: TGTGCCAGCACCTGGGCGGGGGGATTTCGTGAGCAGTTCTTC.

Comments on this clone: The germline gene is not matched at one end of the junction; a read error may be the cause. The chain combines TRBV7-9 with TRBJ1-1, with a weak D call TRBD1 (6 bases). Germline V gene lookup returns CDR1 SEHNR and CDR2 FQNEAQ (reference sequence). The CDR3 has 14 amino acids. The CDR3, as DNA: TGTGCCAGCAGCCCCCTCACAGGGAACGCTGAAGCTTTCTTT. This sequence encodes CASSPLTGNAEAFF.

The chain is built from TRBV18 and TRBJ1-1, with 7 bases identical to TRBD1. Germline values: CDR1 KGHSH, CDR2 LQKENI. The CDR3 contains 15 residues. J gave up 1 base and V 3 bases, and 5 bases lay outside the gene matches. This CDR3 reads CASSPGTERNTEAFF. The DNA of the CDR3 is TGTGCCAGCTCACCGGGGACAGAGCGGAACACTGAAGCTTTCTTT.

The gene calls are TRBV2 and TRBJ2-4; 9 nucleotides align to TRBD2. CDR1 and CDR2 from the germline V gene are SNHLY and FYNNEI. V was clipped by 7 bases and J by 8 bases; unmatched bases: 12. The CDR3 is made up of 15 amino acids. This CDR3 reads CASKRSSGGGDIQYF. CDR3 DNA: TGTGCCAGCAAAAGGAGTAGCGGGGGAGGGGACATTCAGTACTTC. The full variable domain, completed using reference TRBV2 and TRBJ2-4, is EPEVTQTPSHQVTQMGQEVILRCVPISNHLYFYWYRQILGQKVEFLVSFYNNEISEKSEIFDDQFSVERPDGSNFTLKIRSTKLEDSAMYFCASKRSSGGGDIQYFGAGTRLSVL.

CDR3 DNA: TGCAGCGTTGACGGCGGAACACAAGAGACCCAGTACTTC. It translates to CSVDGGTQETQYF. The chain is built from TRBV29-1 and TRBJ2-5; the D is unclear. The CDR3 spans 13 residues. Germline CDR1 SQVTM, CDR2 ANQGSEA. V lost 3 bases and J lost 2, with 10 bases in between. Combining the CDR3 with reference TRBV29-1 and TRBJ2-5 gives the whole variable domain SAVISQKPSRDICQRGTSLTIQCQVDSQVTMMFWYRQQPGQSLTLIATANQGSEATYESGFVIDKFPISRPNLTFSTLTVSNMSPEDSSIYLCSVDGGTQETQYFGPGTRLLVL.

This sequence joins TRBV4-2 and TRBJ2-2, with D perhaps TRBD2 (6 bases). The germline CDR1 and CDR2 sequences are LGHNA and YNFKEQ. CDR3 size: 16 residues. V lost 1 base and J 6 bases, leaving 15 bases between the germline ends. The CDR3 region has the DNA TGTGCCAGCAGCCAAGCCCCGGGGGAAGTTTCCGGGGAGCTGTTTTTT. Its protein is CASSQAPGEVSGELFF.

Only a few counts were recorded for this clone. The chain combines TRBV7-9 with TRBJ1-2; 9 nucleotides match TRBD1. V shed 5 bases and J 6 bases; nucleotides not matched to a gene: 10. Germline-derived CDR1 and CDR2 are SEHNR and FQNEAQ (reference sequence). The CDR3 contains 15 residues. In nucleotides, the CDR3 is TGTGCCAGCAGCCTTGGCCAACAGGGGGCAAATGGCTACACCTTC. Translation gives CASSLGQQGANGYTF. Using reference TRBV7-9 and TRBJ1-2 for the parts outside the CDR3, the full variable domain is DTGVSQNPRHKITKRGQNVTFRCDPISEHNRLYWYRQTLGQGPEFLTYFQNEAQLEKSRLLSDRFSAERPKGSFSTLEIQRTEQGDSAMYLCASSLGQQGANGYTFGSGTRLTVV.